These 10 T cell receptor beta chains share one sample of origin, sequenced in a study of CD4 and CD8 cells across lung adenocarcinoma regions. TCRdb ran MiXCR on the PCR reads and lists one entry per CDR3 protein. The sample shows 13,000 to 15,000 distinct CDR3 sequences, 35% to 55% of them seen only once. The sample consisted of CD4+ T cells from the center of a lung tumor. Source of these receptors: a male donor with lung adenocarcinoma. The CD4 and CD8 labels of this study may be unreliable.

This clonotype was seen a few times. J is TRBJ2-5 and V is TRBV28, with 8 nucleotides matching TRBD1. The better agreement between TRBJ2-7 and the DNA end casts doubt on the J call. Germline CDR1 and CDR2: MDHEN and SYDVKM. The CDR3 spans 15 residues. The CDR3 reads CASSPHRTGIHEQYF. The CDR3 DNA reads TGTGCCAGCAGTCCTCACCGGACAGGGATCCACGAGCAGTACTTC.

The table lists this clonotype with many counts. The V and J genes are TRBV7-6 and TRBJ2-7; D unclear. The CDR3 has 16 residues. In germline, CDR1 is SGHVS, CDR2 FNYEAQ. V gave up 1 base and J gave up 7 bases, with 20 bases separating them. CDR3 sequence (DNA): TGTGCCAGCAGCTTAGGCCTCTGGTCAGGTACCGGGGAGCAGTACTTC. Translation gives CASSLGLWSGTGEQYF.

The V and J genes are TRBV11-3 and TRBJ2-2, with D unclear. Trimming removed 1 base from V and 3 bases from J, with 9 bases in between. From germline, CDR1 is SGHNT and CDR2 YENEEA. The CDR3 is 15 residues long. Here the CDR3 reads CASSLGNIHTGELFF. The CDR3 DNA sequence: TGTGCCAGCAGCTTAGGCAACATACACACCGGGGAGCTGTTTTTT. Based on the CDR3 plus reference TRBV11-3 and TRBJ2-2, the full variable domain is EAGVVQSPRYKIIEKKQPVAFWCNPISGHNTLYWYLQNLGQGPELLIRYENEEAVDDSQLPKDRFSAERLKGVDSTLKIQPAELGDSAVYLCASSLGNIHTGELFFGEGSRLTVL.

This clonotype is judged medium-sized. The V call is TRBV10-2, the J call TRBJ2-2; 7 bases agree with TRBD2. Germline CDR1 WSHSY, CDR2 SAAADI. The CDR3 has 16 residues. The V segment lost 3 bases and the J segment 5 bases; nucleotides outside the gene matches: 9. The CDR3 protein is CASSDPAGAGTGELFF. In DNA, the CDR3 is TGCGCCAGCAGTGACCCGGCGGGAGCAGGGACCGGGGAGCTGTTTTTT.

This clonotype is labeled medium-sized (0.01 to 0.1%). The chain is built from TRBV10-1 and TRBJ2-1; unclear D gene. V lost 8 bases to trimming and J lost 5 bases, with 13 bases between them. Germline V gene lookup returns CDR1 WNHNN and CDR2 SYGVQD (reference sequence). This CDR3 is 13 amino acids long. CDR3 coding DNA: TGCGCCAGCCCACCCCACCGGGACAATGAGCAGTTCTTC. This translates into CASPPHRDNEQFF.

This clonotype was recorded many times. This chain uses TRBV10-3 with TRBJ2-1, with D uncertain. Germline V gives CDR1 ENHRY, CDR2 SYGVKD. This CDR3 has 12 amino acids. CDR3 amino acids: CTVGSRDNEQFF. In DNA, the CDR3 is TGTACCGTAGGGTCTAGAGACAATGAGCAGTTCTTC.

This clonotype occurred once. V and J are TRBV10-2 and TRBJ2-3; 7 bases match TRBD2. The V gene's germline CDR1 is WSHSY and CDR2 SAAADI. The V segment lost 8 bases and the J segment 8 bases; nucleotides outside the gene matches: 16. The CDR3 consists of 15 residues. The CDR3 is CASSPQVAGTGTQYF. The CDR3 DNA follows: TGCGCCAGCTCCCCACAGGTAGCGGGCACCGGTACGCAGTATTTT.

This clonotype was counted ten times or more. The chain recombines TRBV4-1 with TRBJ2-5; 10 bases fit TRBD2. This CDR3 spans 16 amino acids. Germline V gives CDR1 MGHRA, CDR2 YSYEKL. With V trimmed by 1 base and J by 5 bases, 7 bases remained unmatched. The CDR3 protein is CASSQGSSGSRETQYF. The CDR3 DNA follows: TGCGCCAGCAGCCAAGGTTCTAGCGGGAGTAGGGAGACCCAGTACTTC.

This clonotype has more than one count but fewer than ten. The genes are TRBV7-3 and TRBJ2-1; 14 bases match TRBD2. The V segment lost 0 bases and the J segment 6 bases; nucleotides outside the gene matches: 1. Germline CDR1 reads SGHTA; CDR2 reads FQGTGA. The CDR3 totals 16 residues. The CDR3 nucleotides read TGTGCCAGCAGCTTAACTGGACTAGCGGGAGGCAATGAGCAGTTCTTC. Encoded protein: CASSLTGLAGGNEQFF.

This chain joins TRBV7-2 and TRBJ1-3; D ambiguous. Germline V gene lookup returns CDR1 SGHTA and CDR2 FQGNSA. V dropped 1 base and J dropped 0 bases, with 7 bases sitting between them. This CDR3 has 15 residues. The CDR3 region is CASSLVHGSGNTIYF. The DNA for the CDR3 is TGTGCCAGCAGCTTAGTACACGGCTCTGGAAACACCATATATTTT.